The clone carrying this TCR beta chain was seen only once. Its antigen remains unknown. Trimming shortened V by 4 bases and J by 2 bases, and 6 bases separated the two germline ends. Germline-derived CDR1 and CDR2 are MNHEY and SMNVEV (reference sequence). CDR3 length: 12 residues. The PCR made use of 60 Vbeta and 13 Jbeta primers. Some clones are missing from TCRdb's copy, which holds only in-frame ones; the method was immunoSEQ multiplex PCR. The sample holds 150,000 to 200,000 clones, roughly four fifths seen once. The data belong to a study of cytomegalovirus exposure and HLA in healthy donors. Whole-study findings and limits: Reportedly, a later analysis found an Asian-associated ancestry cluster had fewer N-insertions than the roughly 630-donor mean.

The sequence was obtained from a man aged 18 to 35 in good health and CMV-seronegative. V is TRBV27 and J is TRBJ2-7; D not resolved. Sequenced input: PBMCs. The CDR3 DNA reads TGTGCCAGCAGTTCTCGGGCCTACGAGCAGTACTTC. Translation gives CASSSRAYEQYF.